The present entry profiles one T cell receptor (beta chain) with its context. The target antigen is unknown. The data belong to a study of T cell responses to AZD1222 COVID-19 vaccine. Points from the study as a whole: There were vaccine-associated CD4 TCRs across spike, dominant at 160-218 and 743-854. Repertoire sampling was restricted to post-peak T cell response timepoints. Among the donors, most were white British and more were female, and clonal diversity was possibly underestimated. An increase in Spike-specific TCR breadth and depth was observed after two AZD1222 doses.

Deletions cut 4 bases from V and 9 bases from J, with 13 bases between. Germline V gene sequence: CDR1 SGHAT, CDR2 FQNNGV. CDR3 length equals 13 residues. Measured with immunoSEQ multiplex PCR; TCRdb has only the in-frame clones, and not every one. This table has 140,000 to 150,000 clones, roughly nine tenths appearing once. Material: peripheral blood, obtained on day 0 of AZD1222 vaccination. The chain has TRBV11-2 and TRBJ2-1; D unresolved. This receptor was taken from an adult in good health. This CDR3 reads CASSSALDGEQFF. The CDR3 DNA follows: TGTGCCAGCAGCTCCGCCCTGGACGGTGAGCAGTTCTTC.